These T cell receptor beta chains were read from a single sample in a study of vaccination effects on CD4 cells after COVID-19. These TCRs are of unknown antigen specificity. TCRdb's table, derived via immunoSEQ multiplex PCR, lists solely in-frame clones and lacks some. The profile shows around 13,000 clones, less than 85% of them singletons. This material consisted of CD4+ T cells from PBMCs cultured with HCoV-229E spike peptides, taken before COVID-19 vaccination. The receptors were gathered from a human donor who received a COVID-19 vaccine. Each CDR3 is given with its conserved first and last residue. D genes are given only for firm matches. Where a row states a size, it is once, few, many or the class of an expanded clone; other rows omit it.

>TRBV11-2|TRBJ2-3|TRBD2|-
TGTGCCAGCAGTCGTCCCCCGGGACTAGCGGGACTCACAGATACGCAGTATTTT
CASSRPPGLAGLTDTQYF
>TRBV4-2|TRBJ2-3|-|-
TGTGCCAGCAGCCAAGAATTATTTGGGGAAGATACGCAGTATTTT
CASSQELFGEDTQYF
>TRBV24-1|TRBJ1-2|-|-
TGTGCCACCAGTGATTTGCAAGTCCCTGCGGATGGCTACACCTTC
CATSDLQVPADGYTF
>TRBV5-1|TRBJ1-2|-|-
TGCGCCAGCAGCTTGGAGGGGCACACCGGAGGCTACACCTTC
CASSLEGHTGGYTF
>TRBV21-1|TRBJ1-6|-|-
TGTGCCAGCAGCAAAGAAGGGGTACTGAATTCACCCCTCCACTTT
CASSKEGVLNSPLHF
>TRBV6-1|TRBJ1-1|TRBD1|-
TGTGCCAGCAGTGAGCGGCAGGGGGACACTGAAGCTTTCTTT
CASSERQGDTEAFF
>TRBV29-1|TRBJ1-2|TRBD1|-
TGCAGCGTTGGAGGAATACAGGGGGCCCCCAACTATGGCTACACCTTC
CSVGGIQGAPNYGYTF
>TRBV28|TRBJ2-4|TRBD2|-
TGTGCCAGCAGTTTTAGCGGGATGGGGCACCAATTC
CASSFSGMGHQF
>TRBV7-2|TRBJ1-3|-|few
TGTGCCAGCAGCTTAGCTGGGGGAGGGACTGGAAACACCATATATTTT
CASSLAGGGTGNTIYF
>TRBV4-1|TRBJ1-2|-|-
TGCGCCAGCAGCCAAGTTGGGACCAGGTTCGGTAACTATGGCTACACCTTC
CASSQVGTRFGNYGYTF
>TRBV2|TRBJ1-3|-|once
TGTGCCAGCAGTGAATCCACAGGGTACACCATATATTTT
CASSESTGYTIYF
>TRBV7-2|TRBJ1-2|TRBD1|-
TGTGCCAGCACCCAGGGGGGGGCGAACTATGGCTACACCTTC
CASTQGGANYGYTF
>TRBV18|TRBJ1-1|-|-
TGTGCCAGCTCACCCCAGGGGAACACTGAAGCTTTCTTT
CASSPQGNTEAFF
>TRBV30|TRBJ2-3|-|-
TGTGCCTGGAGTGTAACGAGCGTTACCTCAGATACGCAGTATTTT
CAWSVTSVTSDTQYF
>TRBV11-2|TRBJ1-1|-|-
TGTGCCAGCAGCTTACAGTCGAACACTGAAGCTTTCTTT
CASSLQSNTEAFF
>TRBV5-1|TRBJ2-1|-|-
TGCGCCAGCAGCTTGGGCACCCCATCTCGGCCCAGCTCCTACAATGAGCAGTTCTTC
CASSLGTPSRPSSYNEQFF
>TRBV5-5|TRBJ1-5|-|once
TGTGCCAGCAGCTTGACGTTTGCCAACACCCTTCATCAGCCCCAGCATTTT
CASSLTFANTLHQPQHF
>TRBV10-3|TRBJ1-1|-|-
TGTGCCATCAGTGAACGTGGGTTCGGCACTGAAGCTTTCTTT
CAISERGFGTEAFF
>TRBV7-6|TRBJ2-5|-|-
TGTGCCAGCAGCCCCAACCACTACCAAGAGACCCAGTACTTC
CASSPNHYQETQYF
>TRBV6-2/TRBV6-3|TRBJ1-2|-|-
TGTGCCAGCAGTCACAAATATGGCTACACCTTC
CASSHKYGYTF
>TRBV7-9|TRBJ1-1|TRBD1|-
TGTGCCAGCACCTTAAGCCAGGGGGCGCGAACTGAAGCTTTCTTT
CASTLSQGARTEAFF
>TRBV27|TRBJ2-3|-|-
TGTGCCAGTACAGGGTGGGAGACAGATACGCAGTATTTT
CASTGWETDTQYF
>TRBV2|TRBJ2-7|-|-
TGTGCCAGCAGACGCGGGACCGGCTGGCTCGAGCAGTACTTC
CASRRGTGWLEQYF
>TRBV6-2/TRBV6-3|TRBJ2-1|TRBD2|-
TGTGCCAGCAGTTCCACGGGACTAGCGGGTGCCAATGAGCAGTTCTTC
CASSSTGLAGANEQFF
>TRBV10-3|TRBJ2-7|-|-
TGTGCCATCAGTGATTCTTGGCAGACCTACGAGCAGTACTTC
CAISDSWQTYEQYF
>TRBV4-1|TRBJ2-7|TRBD1|-
TGCGCCAGCAGCTCAGTCAAAGGGACAGGGATGTTCTACGAGCAGTACTTC
CASSSVKGTGMFYEQYF
>TRBV28|TRBJ1-4|-|-
TGTGCCAGCAGTCCCTTAGCAGAAAAACTGTTTTTT
CASSPLAEKLFF
>TRBV9|TRBJ2-1|TRBD2|few
TGTGCCAGCAGCGTTCTAGCGGGAGTAGGAGATGAGCAGTTCTTC
CASSVLAGVGDEQFF
>TRBV12-5|TRBJ2-3|-|-
TGTGCTAGTGGTCCTTGGGGGGAAGATACGCAGTATTTT
CASGPWGEDTQYF
>TRBV7-2|TRBJ2-7|-|-
TGTGCCAGCAGCCTCTCAACAGGATCCTACGAGCAGTACTTC
CASSLSTGSYEQYF
>TRBV10-2|TRBJ2-7|-|few
TGCGCCAGCAGTCAGGGGTACGAGCAGTACTTC
CASSQGYEQYF
>TRBV5-6|TRBJ2-3|-|once
TGTGCCAGCAGCTTGATCGCACAATACACAGATACGCAGTATTTT
CASSLIAQYTDTQYF
>TRBV23-1|TRBJ2-1|-|-
TGCGCCAGCAGTCAGTTAGGACTCCTTAGCTCCTACAATGAGCAGTTCTTC
CASSQLGLLSSYNEQFF
>TRBV7-9|TRBJ2-3|-|-
TGTGCCAGAGTGGGCGTGAGCACAGATACGCAGTATTTT
CARVGVSTDTQYF
>TRBV5-1|TRBJ1-1|-|-
TGCGCCAGCAGCTTGGCCAGCTCTAGGGGGGACACTGAAGCTTTCTTT
CASSLASSRGDTEAFF